This T cell receptor beta chain is from a study of T cells expressing NK-cell markers. TCRdb processed the 5' RACE reads again and assigns one entry to each CDR3 protein, with no DNA. This sample's table has about 460,000 distinct CDR3 sequences. The CDR3 runs 15 residues. Germline CDR1 is SGHAT and CDR2 is FQNNGV. The sequenced sample was blood T cells: a sorted CD56 or NKG2C T cell subset, CD4+ or CD8+ T cells, or bulk PBMC T cells (not recorded which). The receptor comes from a woman in her forties or fifties in good health. The V and J genes are TRBV11-2 and TRBJ2-1; TCRdb reports TRBD1, a call that lacks DNA to check it against. Here the CDR3 reads CASGPRGAKGNEQFF.